The 18 T cell receptor beta chains given below trace back to one sample, sequenced in a study of regulatory T cells in long-lasting Graves disease. As to time point: newly diagnosed GD, antithyroid drugs for less than 3 months. RNA isolated from PBMCs was used to make the TCR library. Construction of TCR beta libraries relied on iRepertoire HTBI primers and on Arm-PCR targeting CDR3 regions. MiXCR, applied by TCRdb to the multiplex PCR reads, yields one record per CDR3 protein. The sample lists 300,000 to 400,000 distinct CDR3 sequences; 15% to 19% were seen once. Specimen: peripheral blood mononuclear cells (PBMCs), collected at new diagnosis, from a patient treated with antithyroid drugs. The receptors were sampled from a female donor with Graves disease.

This clonotype was found many times. The V and J genes are TRBV7-9 and TRBJ2-7, with 7 bases matching TRBD2. Germline-derived CDR1 and CDR2 are SEHNR and FQNEAQ (reference sequence). There are 15 residues in the CDR3. Losses at the gene ends were 3 bases for V and 4 bases for J; bases not matched to a gene: 9. The CDR3 bases are TGTGCCAGCAGCTTTGGGGGAGGGCTTTCTTACGAGCAGTACTTC. Protein product: CASSFGGGLSYEQYF.

As to this clonotype: The junction and the germline gene differ at one end; a read error may be behind it. The V and J genes are TRBV28 and TRBJ2-7; D gene unclear. Germline-derived CDR1 and CDR2 are MDHEN and SYDVKM. The CDR3 has 11 residues. The CDR3 reads CASSPLYELYF. The CDR3 DNA follows: TGTGCCAGCAGTCCACTCTACGAGCTGTACTTC.

This clonotype was picked up many times. This chain uses TRBV19 with TRBJ1-2, with D perhaps TRBD1 (5 bases). V was trimmed by 5 bases and J by 4 bases, leaving 14 bases between them. The CDR3 loop spans 14 amino acids. CDR1 is LNHDA, CDR2 SQIVND, per germline (reference sequence). The CDR3 DNA reads as TGTGCCAGTAGTCCCTCAGGGAGCGGCTATGGCTACACCTTC. Its protein is CASSPSGSGYGYTF.

This clonotype was counted at least ten times. Germline is not matched at one junction end, which may reflect a read error. The chain recombines TRBV13 with TRBJ2-3; 12 bases line up with TRBD2. CDR1 is PRHDT and CDR2 is FYEKMQ in the germline V gene (reference sequence). The CDR3 is made up of 17 amino acids. CDR3 coding DNA: TGTGCCAGCAGCCTAGGGGCTAGCGGGGGGGCGACAGATACGCAGTATTTT. Protein product: CASSLGASGGATDTQYF.

As regards this clonotype: This could be a read error, since a much larger clone is one nucleotide away. This chain joins TRBV6-2 or TRBV6-3 and TRBJ2-7, with D tentatively TRBD1 (6 bases). The V gene lost 6 bases and the J gene lost 2 bases, with 11 bases spanning the gap. The germline V gene has CDR1 MNHEY and CDR2 SVGEGT. This CDR3 has 13 amino acids. DNA for the CDR3: TGTGCCAGCAGACCCCCAGGGGCCTACGAGCAGTACTTC. Its protein product is CASRPPGAYEQYF.

Many counts were recorded for this clonotype. The chain combines TRBV5-1 with TRBJ2-5; D may be TRBD2 (6 bases). This CDR3 is built from 16 residues. Germline loops: CDR1 SGHRS, CDR2 YFSETQ. Trimming left V 2 bases short and J 3 bases short, with 17 bases between. The CDR3 loop reads CASSFLSSTGEETQYF. CDR3 sequence (DNA): TGCGCCAGCAGCTTCCTCTCATCGACGGGGGAAGAGACCCAGTACTTC.

Concerning this clonotype: A much larger clone lies a single base off, so this may be a read error. This chain's CDR3 is CASSSGPTTNEKLFF. DNA for the CDR3: TGTGCCAGCAGCAGCGGGCCGACAACTAATGAAAAACTGTTTTTT. The genes are TRBV9 and TRBJ1-4; D gene ambiguous. Trimming took 4 bases from V and 0 from J, leaving 10 bases between them. Germline V gene sequence: CDR1 SGDLS, CDR2 YYNGEE. The CDR3 has 15 amino acids.

This clonotype was seen many times. This rearrangement joins TRBV6-2 or TRBV6-3 to TRBJ2-2, with D uncertain. The CDR3 runs to 14 residues. CDR1 and CDR2 from the germline V gene are MNHEY and SVGEGT. V lost 3 bases to trimming and J lost 6 bases, with 11 bases between them. This chain's CDR3 is CASSYRDDAGELFF. The CDR3 DNA sequence: TGTGCCAGCAGTTATAGAGATGACGCCGGGGAGCTGTTTTTT.

The chain uses TRBV5-6 and TRBJ1-2; D remains ambiguous. This CDR3 comprises 13 residues. The V gene's germline CDR1 is SGHDT and CDR2 YYEEEE. Trimming took off 4 bases at V and 8 bases at J, with 15 bases between the two ends. The chain's CDR3 is CASSPGRTRGYTF. The DNA of the CDR3 is TGTGCCAGCAGCCCTGGACGGACTCGAGGCTACACCTTC.

The chain joins TRBV6-9 to TRBJ1-2; D may be TRBD1 (5 bases). The V gene lost 2 bases and the J gene lost 4 bases, with 20 bases spanning the gap. The CDR3 sequence is 17 residues long. Germline assignment: CDR1 MNHGY and CDR2 SVAAGI. CDR3 residues: CASSYLQGIPNAYGYTF. CDR3 nucleotide sequence: TGTGCCAGCAGTTATCTTCAGGGTATCCCGAATGCCTATGGCTACACCTTC.

This clonotype showed up many times. The gene calls are TRBV28 and TRBJ2-3; 11 bases align to TRBD2. V shed 6 bases, J shed 5 bases, and the junction held 7 bases outside the gene matches. Germline V CDR1 and CDR2: MDHEN, SYDVKM. The CDR3 is 15 amino acids. The CDR3 region is CASSTLAGDGDTQYF. In nucleotides, the CDR3 is TGTGCCAGCAGCACACTAGCGGGAGATGGAGATACGCAGTATTTT. The variable domain in full, completed from reference TRBV28 and TRBJ2-3, reads DVKVTQSSRYLVKRTGEKVFLECVQDMDHENMFWYRQDPGLGLRLIYFSYDVKMKEKGDIPEGYSVSREKKERFSLILESASTNQTSMYLCASSTLAGDGDTQYFGPGTRLTVL.

This clonotype was observed many times. The CDR3 DNA reads as TGCGCCAGCAGCTTGGAACCTCTCAGGCGGACCTCGAACACTGAAGCTTTCTTT. Translation: CASSLEPLRRTSNTEAFF. This chain connects TRBV5-1 to TRBJ1-1; D is unclear. The V end was cut by 0 bases, the J end by 1 base, with 19 bases between. CDR3 length: 18 residues. Germline V gives CDR1 SGHRS, CDR2 YFSETQ.

This clonotype was seen only a few times. The chain joins TRBV15 to TRBJ1-2; 12 nucleotides agree with TRBD1. This CDR3 has 17 amino acids. The J segment lost 5 bases and the V segment lost 1 base, leaving 8 bases of the junction unmatched. Germline-derived CDR1 and CDR2 are LNHNV and YYDKDF (reference sequence). In DNA form, the CDR3 reads TGTGCCACCAGCAGAGCGGGACAGGGGGCCGGAGAGTATGGCTACACCTTC. Its translation: CATSRAGQGAGEYGYTF.

This clonotype was detected many times. CDR3 sequence: CASSLPGSGGNTEAFF. CDR3 DNA sequence: TGTGCCAGCAGTTTACCCGGTAGCGGTGGAAACACTGAAGCTTTCTTT. The chain recombines TRBV28 with TRBJ1-1, with D hard to call. Trimming stripped 2 bases from V and 2 bases from J, with 15 bases between. CDR3 length equals 16 residues. Per the germline V gene, CDR1 is MDHEN and CDR2 is SYDVKM.

This chain connects TRBV7-2 to TRBJ2-1; 15 bases align to TRBD2. V shed 1 base, J shed 2 bases, and the junction held 3 bases outside the gene matches. Germline V gene sequence: CDR1 SGHTA, CDR2 FQGNSA. The CDR3 runs 18 residues. The CDR3 reads CASSLGTSGGGTYNEQFF. CDR3 nucleotides: TGTGCCAGCAGCTTAGGGACTAGCGGGGGGGGAACCTACAATGAGCAGTTCTTC.

In this sample, this clonotype turned up a few times. This chain connects TRBV19 to TRBJ1-2; TRBD1 is a possible D gene (5 bases). V dropped 5 bases and J dropped 5 bases, with 21 bases sitting between them. This CDR3 comprises 16 residues. CDR1 is LNHDA, CDR2 SQIVND, per germline (reference sequence). This CDR3 reads CASSPSAGRMNYGYTF. The CDR3 DNA sequence: TGTGCCAGTAGTCCTTCAGCGGGACGGATGAATTATGGCTACACCTTC. Supplemented by reference TRBV19 and TRBJ1-2, the full variable domain reads DGGITQSPKYLFRKEGQNVTLSCEQNLNHDAMYWYRQDPGQGLRLIYYSQIVNDFQKGDIAEGYSVSREKKESFPLTVTSAQKNPTAFYLCASSPSAGRMNYGYTFGSGTRLTVV.

This clonotype came up many times. The chain carries TRBV11-2 and TRBJ2-1; a weak D match, TRBD1 (6 bases). The V gene lost 3 bases and the J gene lost 6 bases, with 15 bases spanning the gap. The CDR3 runs to 15 residues. The germline V gene has CDR1 SGHAT and CDR2 FQNNGV. The chain's CDR3 is CASSLDRPTINEQFF. CDR3 in DNA: TGTGCCAGCAGCTTGGACAGACCTACCATCAATGAGCAGTTCTTC. Variable domain in full (rest from reference TRBV11-2 and TRBJ2-1): EAGVAQSPRYKIIEKRQSVAFWCNPISGHATLYWYQQILGQGPKLLIQFQNNGVVDDSQLPKDRFSAERLKGVDSTLKIQPAKLEDSAVYLCASSLDRPTINEQFFGPGTRLTVL.

This clonotype was detected ten times or more. The V and J genes are TRBV5-8 and TRBJ2-7, with a possible D match to TRBD1 (7 bases). The germline gives CDR1 SGHTS, CDR2 YDEGEE. Trimming shortened V by 3 bases and J by 2 bases, and 15 bases separated the two germline ends. The CDR3 has 15 amino acids. The CDR3 sequence is CASSYPEGAAYEQYF. Here the CDR3 DNA reads TGTGCCAGCAGCTATCCGGAGGGGGCGGCCTACGAGCAGTACTTC.